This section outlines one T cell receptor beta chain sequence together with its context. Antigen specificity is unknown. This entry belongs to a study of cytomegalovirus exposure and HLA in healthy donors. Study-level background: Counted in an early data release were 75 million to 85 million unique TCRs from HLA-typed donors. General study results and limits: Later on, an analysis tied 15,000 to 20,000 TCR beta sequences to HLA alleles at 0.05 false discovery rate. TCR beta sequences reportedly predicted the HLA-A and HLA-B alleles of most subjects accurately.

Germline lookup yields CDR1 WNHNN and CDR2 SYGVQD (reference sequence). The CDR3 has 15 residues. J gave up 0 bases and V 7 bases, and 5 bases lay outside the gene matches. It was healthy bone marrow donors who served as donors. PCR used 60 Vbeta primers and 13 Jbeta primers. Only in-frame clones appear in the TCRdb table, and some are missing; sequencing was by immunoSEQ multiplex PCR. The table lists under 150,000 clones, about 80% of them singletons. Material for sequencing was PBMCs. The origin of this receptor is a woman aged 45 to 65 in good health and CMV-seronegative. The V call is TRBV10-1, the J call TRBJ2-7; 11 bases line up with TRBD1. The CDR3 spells CASTLGTGGSYEQYV. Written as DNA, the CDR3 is TGCGCCAGCACCCTCGGGACAGGGGGCTCCTACGAGCAGTACGTC.